This T cell receptor beta chain was captured in a study of cytomegalovirus exposure and HLA in healthy donors. Study in general: Earlier results showed roughly 120 million unique TCR beta sequences derived from about 179 million T cells. The study's findings and limits: Common viral pathogens (according to a later analysis) appeared linked to several of the most significant clusters. Segments of the TCR beta V type were, in most cases, productive about 87% or about 30% of the time in an earlier analysis. As immune exposure information, only CMV serostatus was available.

The PCR made use of 60 Vbeta and 13 Jbeta primers. Measured with immunoSEQ multiplex PCR; TCRdb has only the in-frame clones, and not every one. The table lists more than 90,000 clones, 70% to 80% of them singletons. On this clone: What it recognizes is unknown.

The germline gives CDR1 MNHNS, CDR2 SASEGT. This CDR3 contains 14 residues. V was trimmed by 3 bases and J by 1 base, leaving 9 bases between them. The origin of this receptor is a woman aged 18-30 years in good health and CMV-seropositive. The chain joins TRBV6-1 to TRBJ1-2; no reliable D call. Specimen: PBMCs. The CDR3 DNA follows: TGTGCCAGCAGTGAGGGCATCATTAACTATGGCTACACCTTC. This translates into CASSEGIINYGYTF.